This T cell receptor (beta chain) was documented in a study of cytomegalovirus exposure and HLA in healthy donors. The CDR3 sequence is 16 residues long. From germline, CDR1 is SGDLS and CDR2 YYNGEE. The J segment lost 0 bases and the V segment lost 3 bases, leaving 3 bases of the junction unmatched. Findings and limits, study-wide: Upon later analysis, HLA-associated TCR beta chains proved more clonally expanded than other, equally common chains. The authors later linked a missense DCLRE1C variant to TCR beta V- and J-gene trimming.

PCR involved 60 Vbeta and 13 Jbeta primers. TCRdb's copy holds only in-frame clones and misses some; the assay was immunoSEQ multiplex PCR. The sample has 150,000 to 200,000 clones; about 82% are singletons. Points on this clone: Its antigen is unknown.

The rearrangement joins TRBV9 to TRBJ2-3; TRBD2 matches 11 bases. Sequencing was performed on PBMCs. The receptor was derived from a woman in her twenties or thirties in good health and CMV-seropositive. The CDR3 reads CASSARLAGSTDTQYF. Here the CDR3 DNA reads TGTGCCAGCAGCGCCCGACTAGCGGGGAGCACAGATACGCAGTATTTT.